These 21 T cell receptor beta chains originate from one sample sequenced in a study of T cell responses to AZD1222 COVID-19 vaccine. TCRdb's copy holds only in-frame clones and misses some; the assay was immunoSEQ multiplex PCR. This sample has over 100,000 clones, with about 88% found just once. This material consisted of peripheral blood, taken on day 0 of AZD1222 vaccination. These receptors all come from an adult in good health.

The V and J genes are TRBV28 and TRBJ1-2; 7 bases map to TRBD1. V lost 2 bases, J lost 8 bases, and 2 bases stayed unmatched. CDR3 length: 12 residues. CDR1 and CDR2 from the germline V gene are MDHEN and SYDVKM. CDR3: CASSLQGGGYTF. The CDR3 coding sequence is TGTGCCAGCAGTTTACAGGGGGGAGGCTACACCTTC.

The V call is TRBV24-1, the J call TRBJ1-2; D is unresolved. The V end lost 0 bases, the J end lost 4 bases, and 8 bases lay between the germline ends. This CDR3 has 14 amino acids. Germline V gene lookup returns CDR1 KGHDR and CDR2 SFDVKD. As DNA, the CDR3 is TGTGCCACCAGTGATTTGACCCGATCCTATGGCTACACCTTC. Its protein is CATSDLTRSYGYTF.

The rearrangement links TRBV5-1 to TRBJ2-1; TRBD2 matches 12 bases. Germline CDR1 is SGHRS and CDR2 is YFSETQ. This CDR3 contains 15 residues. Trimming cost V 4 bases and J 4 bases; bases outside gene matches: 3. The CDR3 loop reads CASSTGLAGYNEQFF. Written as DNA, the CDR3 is TGCGCCAGCAGCACCGGACTAGCGGGGTACAATGAGCAGTTCTTC.

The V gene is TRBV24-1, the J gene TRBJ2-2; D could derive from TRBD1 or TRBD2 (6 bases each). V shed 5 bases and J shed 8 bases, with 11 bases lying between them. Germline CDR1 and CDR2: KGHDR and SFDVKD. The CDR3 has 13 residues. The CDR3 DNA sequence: TGTGCCACCAGTGCAAGGGGGGAAGGGGAGCTGTTTTTT. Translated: CATSARGEGELFF.

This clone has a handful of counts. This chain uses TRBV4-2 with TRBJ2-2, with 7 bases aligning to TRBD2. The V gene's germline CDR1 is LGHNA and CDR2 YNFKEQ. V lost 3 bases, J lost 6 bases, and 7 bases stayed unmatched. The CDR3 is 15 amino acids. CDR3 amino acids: CASSHGEGGAGELFF. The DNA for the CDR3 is TGTGCCAGCAGCCACGGCGAGGGAGGGGCCGGGGAGCTGTTTTTT.

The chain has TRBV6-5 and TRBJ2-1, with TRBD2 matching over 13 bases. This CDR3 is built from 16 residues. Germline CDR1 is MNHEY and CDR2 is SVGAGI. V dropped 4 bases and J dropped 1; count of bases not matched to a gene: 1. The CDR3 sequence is CASSSTSGRSYNEQFF. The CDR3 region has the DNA TGTGCCAGCAGTTCGACTAGCGGGAGGTCCTACAATGAGCAGTTCTTC.

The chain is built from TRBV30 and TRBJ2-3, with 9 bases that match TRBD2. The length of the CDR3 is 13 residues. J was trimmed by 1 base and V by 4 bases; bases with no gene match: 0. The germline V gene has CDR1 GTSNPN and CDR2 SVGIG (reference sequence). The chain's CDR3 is CAWTSGGTDTQYF. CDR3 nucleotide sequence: TGTGCCTGGACTAGCGGGGGCACAGATACGCAGTATTTT.

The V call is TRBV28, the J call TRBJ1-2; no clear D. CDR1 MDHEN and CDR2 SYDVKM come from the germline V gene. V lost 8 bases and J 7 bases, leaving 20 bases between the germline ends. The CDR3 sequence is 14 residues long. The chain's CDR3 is CASEGPRAPRGYTF. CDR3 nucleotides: TGTGCCAGCGAAGGTCCGAGGGCCCCTCGTGGCTACACCTTC.

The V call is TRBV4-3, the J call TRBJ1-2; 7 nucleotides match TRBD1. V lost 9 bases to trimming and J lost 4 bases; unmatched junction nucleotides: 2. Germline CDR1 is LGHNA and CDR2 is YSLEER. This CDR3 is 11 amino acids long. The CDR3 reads CARDRVYGYTF. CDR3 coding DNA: TGCGCCAGAGACAGGGTCTATGGCTACACCTTC.

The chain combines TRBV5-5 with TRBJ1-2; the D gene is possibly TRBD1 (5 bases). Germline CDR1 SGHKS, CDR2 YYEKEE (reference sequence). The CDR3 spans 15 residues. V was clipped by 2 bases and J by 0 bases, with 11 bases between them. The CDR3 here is CASSFPGIPNYGYTF. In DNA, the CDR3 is TGTGCCAGCAGCTTCCCAGGGATCCCTAACTATGGCTACACCTTC.

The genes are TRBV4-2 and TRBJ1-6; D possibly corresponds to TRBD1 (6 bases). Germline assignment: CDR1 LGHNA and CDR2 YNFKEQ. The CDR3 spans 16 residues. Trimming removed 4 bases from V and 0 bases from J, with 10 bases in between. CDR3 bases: TGTGCCAGCAGCCTCGGACAGAGCTCCTATAATTCACCCCTCCACTTT. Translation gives CASSLGQSSYNSPLHF.

The CDR3 DNA sequence: TGTGCCAGCAGCTTCCGGACCCGAGAGACCCAGTACTTC. Amino acid sequence: CASSFRTRETQYF. The chain carries TRBV5-4 and TRBJ2-5; D is uncertain. The CDR3 runs 13 residues. Germline V CDR1 and CDR2: SGHNT, YYREEE (reference sequence). V shed 2 bases and J shed 4 bases, with 9 bases lying between them.

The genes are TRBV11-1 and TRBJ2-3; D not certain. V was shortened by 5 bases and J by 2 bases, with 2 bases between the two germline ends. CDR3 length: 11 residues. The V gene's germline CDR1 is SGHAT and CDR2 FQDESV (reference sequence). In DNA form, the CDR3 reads TGTGCCAGCAGCAACACAGATACGCAGTATTTT. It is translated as CASSNTDTQYF.

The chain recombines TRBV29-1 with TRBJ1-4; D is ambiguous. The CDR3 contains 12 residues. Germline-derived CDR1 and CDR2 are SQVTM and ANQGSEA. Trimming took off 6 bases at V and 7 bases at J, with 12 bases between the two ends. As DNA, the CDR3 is TGCAGCGTCCAGGCAGGTACTGAAAAACTGTTTTTT. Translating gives CSVQAGTEKLFF.

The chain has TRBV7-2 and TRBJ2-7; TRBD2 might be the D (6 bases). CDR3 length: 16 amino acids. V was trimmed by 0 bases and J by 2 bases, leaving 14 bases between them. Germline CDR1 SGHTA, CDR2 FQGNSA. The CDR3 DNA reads TGTGCCAGCAGCTTAGCGCGCGGGGTAGCCGCCTACGAGCAGTACTTC. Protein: CASSLARGVAAYEQYF.

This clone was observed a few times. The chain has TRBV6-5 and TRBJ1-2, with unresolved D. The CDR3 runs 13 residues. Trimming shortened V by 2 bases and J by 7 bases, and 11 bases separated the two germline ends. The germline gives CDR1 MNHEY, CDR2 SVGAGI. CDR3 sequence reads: CASSYLSGIGYTF. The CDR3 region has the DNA TGTGCCAGCAGTTACCTTTCCGGGATTGGCTACACCTTC.

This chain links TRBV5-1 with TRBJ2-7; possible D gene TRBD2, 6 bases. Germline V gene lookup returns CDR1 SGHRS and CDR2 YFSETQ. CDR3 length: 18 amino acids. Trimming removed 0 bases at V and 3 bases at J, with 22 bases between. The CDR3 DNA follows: TGCGCCAGCAGCTTGGTTTGGCGAGGAGGCGGGGCTGTCTACGAGCAGTACTTC. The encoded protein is CASSLVWRGGGAVYEQYF.

The CDR3 is CASSLRVTGELFF. DNA of the CDR3: TGCGCCAGCAGCTTGCGGGTCACCGGGGAGCTGTTTTTT. The rearrangement uses TRBV5-1 and TRBJ2-2; unclear D gene. Trimming pared 1 base from V and 4 bases from J, leaving 5 bases between. CDR3 length: 13 amino acids. Germline CDR1 and CDR2: SGHRS and YFSETQ.

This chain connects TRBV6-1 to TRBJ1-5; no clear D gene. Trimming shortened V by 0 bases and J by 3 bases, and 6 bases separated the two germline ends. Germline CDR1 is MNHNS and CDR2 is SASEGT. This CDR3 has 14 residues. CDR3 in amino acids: CASSEARTNQPQHF. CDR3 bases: TGTGCCAGCAGTGAAGCCAGGACCAATCAGCCCCAGCATTTT.

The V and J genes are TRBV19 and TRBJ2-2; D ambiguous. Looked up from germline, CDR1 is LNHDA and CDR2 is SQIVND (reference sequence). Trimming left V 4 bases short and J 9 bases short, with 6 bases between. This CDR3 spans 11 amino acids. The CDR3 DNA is TGTGCCAGTAGTAAAGGGTGGGAGCTGTTTTTT. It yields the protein CASSKGWELFF.

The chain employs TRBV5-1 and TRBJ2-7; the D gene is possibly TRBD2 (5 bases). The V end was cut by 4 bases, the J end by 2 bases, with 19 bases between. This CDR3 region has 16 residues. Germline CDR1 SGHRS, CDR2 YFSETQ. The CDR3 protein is CASSTFRRAPTYEQYF. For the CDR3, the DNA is TGCGCCAGCAGCACGTTCCGGCGGGCTCCCACCTACGAGCAGTACTTC.